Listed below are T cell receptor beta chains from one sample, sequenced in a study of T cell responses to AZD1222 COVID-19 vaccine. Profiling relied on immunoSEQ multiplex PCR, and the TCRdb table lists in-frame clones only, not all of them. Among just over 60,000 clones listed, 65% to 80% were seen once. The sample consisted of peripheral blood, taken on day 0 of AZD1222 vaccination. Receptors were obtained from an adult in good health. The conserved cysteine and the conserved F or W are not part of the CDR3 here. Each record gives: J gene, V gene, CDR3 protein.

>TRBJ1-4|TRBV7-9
ASSLMNEKLF
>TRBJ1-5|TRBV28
ASRTALNQPQH
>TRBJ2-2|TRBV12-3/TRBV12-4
ASRLLAYGELF
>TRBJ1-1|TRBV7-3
ASSPGTAEAF
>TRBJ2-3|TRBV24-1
ATSSQEGGPDTQY
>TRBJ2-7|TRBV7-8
ASSTAKGGRGDSYEQY
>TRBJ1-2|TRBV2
ASSTSVTTGYGYT
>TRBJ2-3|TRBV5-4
ASSFSPLAGARTDTQY
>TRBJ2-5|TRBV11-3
ASSQGGNQETQY
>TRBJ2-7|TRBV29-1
SVEVTGQGSSYEQY
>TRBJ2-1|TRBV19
ASSRGTRGYNEQF
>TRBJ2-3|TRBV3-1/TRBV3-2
ASSAFPGQSSTDTQY
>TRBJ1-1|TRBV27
ASSRWGTGNAEAF
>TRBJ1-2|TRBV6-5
ASSPTGEYGYT
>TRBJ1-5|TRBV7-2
ASSLVSGTGNQPQH
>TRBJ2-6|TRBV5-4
ASSLGFSSSGANVLT
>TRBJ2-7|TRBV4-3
ASSPWTGAYEQY
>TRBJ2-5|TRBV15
ATSVNRDGTQETQY
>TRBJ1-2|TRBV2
ASSPGTGPWYGYT
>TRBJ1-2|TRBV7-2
ASSLDNAGRGYT
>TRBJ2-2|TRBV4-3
ASSQSIPNTGELF
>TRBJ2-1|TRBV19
ASSTTGEVRNEQF
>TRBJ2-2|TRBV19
ASSTPGWGGRDTGELF
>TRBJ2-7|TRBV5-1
ASSSLGGTGVDEQY
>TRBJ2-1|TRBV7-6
ATSDGGANEQF
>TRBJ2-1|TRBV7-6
ASSFRGQGNNEQF
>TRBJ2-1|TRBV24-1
ATGQGAGEQF
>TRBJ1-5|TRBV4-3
ASSQDSNQPQH
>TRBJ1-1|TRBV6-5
ASSWTGTTTEAF
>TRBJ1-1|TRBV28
AGTRQGLHTEAF
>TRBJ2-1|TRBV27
ASSGITGQGINEQF
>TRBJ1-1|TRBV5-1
ASIGGANTEAF
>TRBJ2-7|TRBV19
ASSTQNGYEQY
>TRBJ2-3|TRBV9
ASSVTGGAYPTDTQY
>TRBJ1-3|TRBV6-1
ASSEYPMGTIY
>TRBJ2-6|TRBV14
ASSPSGSGANVLT
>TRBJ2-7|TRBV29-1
SVLVHSSSYEQY
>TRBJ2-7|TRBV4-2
ASSQGGAEYEQY
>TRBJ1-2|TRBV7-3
ASSLQGRDGSGYT
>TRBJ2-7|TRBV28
ASSTGRLGEQY
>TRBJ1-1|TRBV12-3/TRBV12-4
ASTPLIGTEAF
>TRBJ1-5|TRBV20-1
SASPGYNQPQH
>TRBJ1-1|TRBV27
ASSEGARTEAF
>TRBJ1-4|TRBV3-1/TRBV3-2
ASSQVRGIGEKLF